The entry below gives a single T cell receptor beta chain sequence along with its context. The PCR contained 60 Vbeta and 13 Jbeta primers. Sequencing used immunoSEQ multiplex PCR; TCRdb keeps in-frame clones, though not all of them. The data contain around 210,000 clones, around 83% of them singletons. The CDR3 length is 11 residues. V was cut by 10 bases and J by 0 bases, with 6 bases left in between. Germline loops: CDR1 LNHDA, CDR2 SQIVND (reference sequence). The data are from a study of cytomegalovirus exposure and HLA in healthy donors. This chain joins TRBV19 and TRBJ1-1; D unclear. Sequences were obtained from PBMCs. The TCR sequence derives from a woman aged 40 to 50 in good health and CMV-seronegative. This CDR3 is CATRMNTEAFF. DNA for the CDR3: TGTGCCACCCGTATGAACACTGAAGCTTTCTTT.